This TCR beta chain was sequenced in a study of PD-1 blockade in classical Hodgkin lymphoma. TCRdb's copy holds only in-frame clones and misses some; the assay was immunoSEQ multiplex PCR. The table records about 10,000 clones, roughly 70% of them present only once. This CDR3 comprises 12 residues. Between the trimmed V and J ends, which lost 1 base and 8 bases, there was a span of 5 bases. Germline CDR1 SGHTA, CDR2 FQGNSA. Documented time point: cycle 4 day 1 (C4D1), after 5 to 7 weeks of nivolumab. All trial patients relapsed after autologous stem cell transplantation. Applied to thawed PBMCs, magnetic negative selection was the method used to isolate CD8+ T cells.

The V and J genes are TRBV7-2 and TRBJ1-4, with D uncertain. The TCR comes from a human donor with classical Hodgkin lymphoma. The sample here was CD8+ T cells from blood, taken before the fourth cycle of nivolumab. This CDR3 reads CASSLDVEKLFF. The CDR3 DNA follows: TGTGCCAGCAGCTTAGATGTAGAAAAACTGTTTTTT.